Included here is one TCR beta chain sequence, with context. Its specificity is not known. After 5'RACE with constant-segment primers, TCR alpha and TCR beta cDNA libraries carrying sample barcodes and UMIs were obtained. TCRdb re-called the 5' RACE reads with MiXCR, one entry per CDR3 protein. Of roughly 400,000 distinct CDR3 sequences in the sample, 20% to 25% were seen once. The CDR3 length is 13 residues. The germline V gene encodes CDR1 LGHDT and CDR2 YNNKEL (reference sequence). With 4 bases removed from V and 5 bases from J, the gap between germline ends came to 12 bases. The data are from a study of T-cell memory formation after mild COVID-19. Across the study: Across donors, TCR clusters were largely donor specific.

General observations from the study: Cross-reactive memory seemingly joined, as some responding clones were found in pre-infection memory. There was a balanced CD4/CD8 profile in clones contracting day 15 to 85, and later expanders leaned CD4+.

V and J are TRBV3-1 and TRBJ2-7, with a possible D match to TRBD1 (5 bases). This receptor was obtained from an adult woman who had mild COVID-19 (a few samples of this study predate the infection). Cell type and time point are not known. Material: PBMCs or a T cell subset sorted from them (not recorded which). This CDR3 is CASSLWEGDEQYF. The CDR3 DNA follows: TGTGCCAGCAGCCTGTGGGAAGGGGACGAGCAGTACTTC.